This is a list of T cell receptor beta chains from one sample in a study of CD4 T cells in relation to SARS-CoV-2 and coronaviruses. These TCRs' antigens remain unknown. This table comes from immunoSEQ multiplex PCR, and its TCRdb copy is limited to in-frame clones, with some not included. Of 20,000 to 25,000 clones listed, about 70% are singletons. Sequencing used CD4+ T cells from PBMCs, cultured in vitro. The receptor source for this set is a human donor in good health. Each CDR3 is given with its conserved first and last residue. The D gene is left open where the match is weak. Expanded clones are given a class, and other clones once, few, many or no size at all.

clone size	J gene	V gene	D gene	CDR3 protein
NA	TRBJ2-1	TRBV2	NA	CASSEPGTPNDNEQFF
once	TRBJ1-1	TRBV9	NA	CASSVVGAPTEAFF
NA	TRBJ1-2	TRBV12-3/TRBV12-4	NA	CASSLTGYGYTF
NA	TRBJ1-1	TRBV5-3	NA	CARSGGGVTEAFF
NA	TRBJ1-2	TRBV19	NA	CASSMPGLNYGYTF
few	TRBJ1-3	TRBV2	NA	CASSEGGWPGNTIYF
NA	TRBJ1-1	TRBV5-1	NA	CASTLARGSTEAFF
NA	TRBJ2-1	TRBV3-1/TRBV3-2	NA	CASSQEQAARWEQFF
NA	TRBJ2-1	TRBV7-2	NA	CASSLWDTSYNEQFF
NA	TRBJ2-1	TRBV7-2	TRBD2	CASSFFLAGAREQFF
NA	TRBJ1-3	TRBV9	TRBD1	CASSVGGRQGVSGNTIYF
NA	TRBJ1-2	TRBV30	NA	CAGVLITGRGYTF
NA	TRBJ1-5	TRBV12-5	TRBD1	CASGLWAPGTGSLKPQHF
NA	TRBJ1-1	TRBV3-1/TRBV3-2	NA	CASSQGTQNTEAFF
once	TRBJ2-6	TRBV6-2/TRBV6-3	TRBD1	CASTPQGAFSGANVLTF
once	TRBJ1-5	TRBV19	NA	CASSISGRVGSQPQHF
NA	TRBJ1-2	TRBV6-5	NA	CASSYSEHVGGYTF
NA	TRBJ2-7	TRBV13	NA	CASSLRGAGWYEQYF
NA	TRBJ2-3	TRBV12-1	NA	CASSNLAGANTDTQYF
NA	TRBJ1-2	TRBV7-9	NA	CASSLTDGDYGYTF
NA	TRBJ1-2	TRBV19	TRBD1	CASNNTPRDREFYGYTF
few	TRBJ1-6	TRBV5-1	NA	CASSNPGHDSPLHF
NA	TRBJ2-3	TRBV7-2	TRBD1	CASSLTVGGLDTQYF
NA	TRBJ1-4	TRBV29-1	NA	CSVEKTGEKLFF
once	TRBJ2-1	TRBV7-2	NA	CASSLAENEQFF
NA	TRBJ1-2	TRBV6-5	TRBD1	CASTQGDRGYGYTF
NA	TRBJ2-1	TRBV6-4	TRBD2	CASSDPGLAGGNEQFF
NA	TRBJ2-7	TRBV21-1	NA	CASSKRRRTLNYEQYF
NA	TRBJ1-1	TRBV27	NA	CASSTGTLNTEAFF
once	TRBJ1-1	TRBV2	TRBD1	CASSGQGTEAFF
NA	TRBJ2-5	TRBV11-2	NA	CASSLGNSGETQYF
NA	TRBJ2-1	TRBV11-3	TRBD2	CASSLRTSGRTVGEQFF
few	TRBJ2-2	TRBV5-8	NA	CASNKVGAMGRIGELFF
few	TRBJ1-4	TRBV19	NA	CASSGGGQSRLFF
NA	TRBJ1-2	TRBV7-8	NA	CASSLVVGTAGGGYTF
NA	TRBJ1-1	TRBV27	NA	CASSLYWGRVTEAFF
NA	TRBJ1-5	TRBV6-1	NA	CASSEALLLRGQPQHF
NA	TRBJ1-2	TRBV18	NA	CASSQDGYGYTF
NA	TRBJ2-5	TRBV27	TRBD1	CASSSTGYQETQYF
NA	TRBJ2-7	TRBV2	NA	CASSEGPLGYEQYF
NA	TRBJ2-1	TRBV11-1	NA	CASSLVTVEQFF
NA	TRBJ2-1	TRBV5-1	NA	CASSLFPENEQFF
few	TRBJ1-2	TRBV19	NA	CASSFRSSFGGYTF
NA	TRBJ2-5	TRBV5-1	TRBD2	CASSLSGSGGGETQYF
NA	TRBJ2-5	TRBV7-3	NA	CASSLGGQRQETQYF
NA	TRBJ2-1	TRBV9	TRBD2	CASSVEGTSSEQFF
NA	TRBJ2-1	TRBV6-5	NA	CASSPQQVSGEQFF
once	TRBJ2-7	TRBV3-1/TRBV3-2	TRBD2	CASSLRLAYEQYF
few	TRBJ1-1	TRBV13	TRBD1	CASSFAGGDTEAFF
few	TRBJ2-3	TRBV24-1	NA	CATSDGSRDTQYF